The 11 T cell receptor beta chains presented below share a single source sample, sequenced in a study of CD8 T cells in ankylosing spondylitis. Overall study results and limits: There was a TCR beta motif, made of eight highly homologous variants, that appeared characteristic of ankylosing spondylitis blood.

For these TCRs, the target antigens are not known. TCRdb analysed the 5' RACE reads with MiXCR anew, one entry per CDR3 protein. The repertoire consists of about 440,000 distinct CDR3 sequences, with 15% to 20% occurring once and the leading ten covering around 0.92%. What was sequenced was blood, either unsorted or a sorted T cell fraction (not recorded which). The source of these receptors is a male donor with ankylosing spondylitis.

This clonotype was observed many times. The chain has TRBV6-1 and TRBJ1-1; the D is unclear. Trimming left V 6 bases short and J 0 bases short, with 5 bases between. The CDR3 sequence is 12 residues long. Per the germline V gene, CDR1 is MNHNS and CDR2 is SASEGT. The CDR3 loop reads CASSRLNTEAFF. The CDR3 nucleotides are TGTGCCAGCAGCAGGCTGAACACTGAAGCTTTCTTT.

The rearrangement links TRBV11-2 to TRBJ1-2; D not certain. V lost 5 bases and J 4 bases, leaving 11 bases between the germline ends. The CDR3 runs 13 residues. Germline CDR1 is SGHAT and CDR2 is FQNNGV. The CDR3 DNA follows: TGTGCCAGCAGCCACGGACGGATCTATGGCTACACCTTC. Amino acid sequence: CASSHGRIYGYTF.

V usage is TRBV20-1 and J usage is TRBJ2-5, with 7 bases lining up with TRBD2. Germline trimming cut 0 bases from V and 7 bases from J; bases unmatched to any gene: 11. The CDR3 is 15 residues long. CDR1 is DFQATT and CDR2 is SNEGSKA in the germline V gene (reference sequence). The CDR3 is CSAREGGLTIGTQYF. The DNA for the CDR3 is TGCAGTGCTAGAGAGGGGGGACTAACAATAGGGACCCAGTACTTC.

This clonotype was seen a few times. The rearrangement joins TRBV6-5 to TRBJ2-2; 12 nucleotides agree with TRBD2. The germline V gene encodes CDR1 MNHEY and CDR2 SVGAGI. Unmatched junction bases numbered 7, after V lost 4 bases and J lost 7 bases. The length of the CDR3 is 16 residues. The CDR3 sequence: CASSSRLAGVIGELFF. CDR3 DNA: TGTGCCAGCAGTTCCCGACTAGCGGGAGTCATCGGGGAGCTGTTTTTT.

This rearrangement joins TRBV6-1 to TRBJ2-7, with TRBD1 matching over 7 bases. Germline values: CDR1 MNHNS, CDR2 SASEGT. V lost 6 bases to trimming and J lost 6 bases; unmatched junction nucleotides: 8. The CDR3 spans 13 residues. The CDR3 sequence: CASSPGQRGEQYF. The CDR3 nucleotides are TGTGCCAGCAGCCCGGGACAGAGAGGCGAGCAGTACTTC.

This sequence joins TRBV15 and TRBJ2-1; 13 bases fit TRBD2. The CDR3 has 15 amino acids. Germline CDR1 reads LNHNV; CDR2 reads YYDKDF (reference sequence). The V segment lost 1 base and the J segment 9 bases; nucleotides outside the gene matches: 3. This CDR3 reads CATSRGLAGGSEQFF. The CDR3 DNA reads TGTGCCACCAGCAGAGGACTAGCGGGAGGCAGTGAGCAGTTCTTC.

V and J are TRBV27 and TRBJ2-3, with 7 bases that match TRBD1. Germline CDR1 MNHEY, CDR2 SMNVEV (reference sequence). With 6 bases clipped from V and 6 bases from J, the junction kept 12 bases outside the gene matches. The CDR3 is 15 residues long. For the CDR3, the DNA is TGTGCCAGCAGACCCGGGACAGCCCTAGGGGATACGCAGTATTTT. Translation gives CASRPGTALGDTQYF.

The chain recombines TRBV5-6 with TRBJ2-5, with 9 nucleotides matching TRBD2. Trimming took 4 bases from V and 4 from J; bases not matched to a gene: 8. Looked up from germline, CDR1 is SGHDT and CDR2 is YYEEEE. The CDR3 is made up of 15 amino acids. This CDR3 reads CASSPGVAGVETQYF. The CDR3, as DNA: TGTGCCAGCAGCCCCGGGGTAGCGGGGGTAGAGACCCAGTACTTC.

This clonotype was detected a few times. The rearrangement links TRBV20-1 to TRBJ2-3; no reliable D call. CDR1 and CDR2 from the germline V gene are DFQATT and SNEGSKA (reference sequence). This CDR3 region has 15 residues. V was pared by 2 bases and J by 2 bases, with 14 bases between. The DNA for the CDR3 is TGCAGTGCTAGACCCACGGTATTAGTCACAGATACGCAGTATTTT. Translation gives CSARPTVLVTDTQYF.

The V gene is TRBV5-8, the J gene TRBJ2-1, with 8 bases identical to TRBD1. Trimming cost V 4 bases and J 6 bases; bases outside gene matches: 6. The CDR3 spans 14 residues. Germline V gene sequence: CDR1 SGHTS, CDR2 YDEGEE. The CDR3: CASSMRTGSNEQFF. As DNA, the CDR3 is TGTGCCAGCAGCATGCGGACAGGGTCCAATGAGCAGTTCTTC. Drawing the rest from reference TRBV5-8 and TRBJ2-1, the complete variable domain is EAGVTQSPTHLIKTRGQQATLRCSPISGHTSVYWYQQALGLGLQFLLWYDEGEERNRGNFPPRFSGRQFPNYSSELNVNALELEDSALYLCASSMRTGSNEQFFGPGTRLTVL.

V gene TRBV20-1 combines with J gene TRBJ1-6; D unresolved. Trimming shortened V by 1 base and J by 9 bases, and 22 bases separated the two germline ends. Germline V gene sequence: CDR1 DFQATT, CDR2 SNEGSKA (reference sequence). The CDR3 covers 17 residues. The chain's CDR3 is CSARVSGRELRSSPLHF. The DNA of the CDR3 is TGCAGTGCTAGAGTCTCCGGGAGGGAATTACGGAGTTCACCCCTCCACTTT.